Below are 28 T cell receptor beta chains sequenced from a single sample in a study of PD-1 blockade in mismatch repair-deficient tumors. Sequencing used immunoSEQ multiplex PCR; TCRdb keeps in-frame clones, though not all of them. Of approximately 100,000 clones listed, roughly four fifths are singletons. The specimen comprised peripheral blood, sampled about eight months after starting pembrolizumab. The receptor set was obtained from an adult with mismatch repair-deficient cancer.

This clone was detected only once. This chain connects TRBV5-4 to TRBJ2-1; 8 bases agree with TRBD2. The CDR3 has 16 amino acids. V lost 2 bases, J lost 5 bases, and 9 bases stayed unmatched. Germline V gene sequence: CDR1 SGHNT, CDR2 YYREEE (reference sequence). DNA for the CDR3: TGTGCCAGCAGCTTTTCAAGACTAGCGAGTAACAATGAGCAGTTCTTC. Protein: CASSFSRLASNNEQFF.

V and J are TRBV5-4 and TRBJ1-1; perhaps TRBD1 as D (5 bases). This CDR3 spans 14 amino acids. V gave up 0 bases and J gave up 4 bases, with 10 bases separating them. The germline gives CDR1 SGHNT, CDR2 YYREEE (reference sequence). CDR3 sequence: CASSLVGGITEAFF. CDR3 DNA sequence: TGTGCCAGCAGCTTGGTCGGGGGGATCACTGAAGCTTTCTTT. Complete variable domain (other parts from reference TRBV5-4 and TRBJ1-1): ETGVTQSPTHLIKTRGQQVTLRCSSQSGHNTVSWYQQALGQGPQFIFQYYREEENGRGNFPPRFSGLQFPNYSSELNVNALELDDSALYLCASSLVGGITEAFFGQGTRLTVV.

This chain uses TRBV19 with TRBJ1-5; 11 bases match TRBD1. CDR3 length equals 16 residues. Germline loops: CDR1 LNHDA, CDR2 SQIVND (reference sequence). V shed 4 bases and J 3 bases; nucleotides not matched to a gene: 5. The CDR3, as DNA: TGTGCCAGTAGTACGATGGACAGGGGGCCCAATCAGCCCCAGCATTTT. Amino acid sequence: CASSTMDRGPNQPQHF.

The chain uses TRBV6-6 and TRBJ2-7; D tentatively reads TRBD1 or TRBD2 (6 bases each). The V gene's germline CDR1 is MNHNY and CDR2 SVGAGI (reference sequence). This CDR3 contains 16 residues. V lost 4 bases and J lost 6, with 22 bases in between. CDR3 region: CASSSILRGRRVEQYF. The DNA of the CDR3 is TGTGCCAGCAGTTCTATACTCAGGGGAAGGAGGGTCGAGCAGTACTTC.

This clone was seen a handful of times. The V gene is TRBV5-6, the J gene TRBJ2-7, with D perhaps matching TRBD2 (6 bases). The CDR3 has 13 amino acids. Per germline, CDR1 SGHDT and CDR2 YYEEEE. The ends were cut back, 2 bases at V and 3 bases at J, with 9 bases in the middle. CDR3 residues: CASSLRGIYEQYF. The CDR3 DNA sequence: TGTGCCAGCAGCTTACGGGGGATCTACGAGCAGTACTTC. Complete variable domain (other parts from reference TRBV5-6 and TRBJ2-7): DAGVTQSPTHLIKTRGQQVTLRCSPKSGHDTVSWYQQALGQGPQFIFQYYEEEERQRGNFPDRFSGHQFPNYSSELNVNALLLGDSALYLCASSLRGIYEQYFGPGTRLTVT.

This chain connects TRBV30 to TRBJ2-7; D ambiguous. Trimming cost V 4 bases and J 2 bases, with 12 bases left between them. The CDR3 totals 13 residues. CDR1 and CDR2 from the germline V gene are GTSNPN and SVGIG (reference sequence). In nucleotides, the CDR3 is TGTGCCTGGAAAGTTACTGGAACCTACGAGCAGTACTTC. Protein: CAWKVTGTYEQYF.

The V and J genes are TRBV28 and TRBJ1-1; D not resolved. V was pared by 6 bases and J by 7 bases, with 18 bases between. This CDR3 is built from 14 residues. Germline V lookup: CDR1 MDHEN, CDR2 SYDVKM. The CDR3 region has the DNA TGTGCCAGCAGCTTTGGCGGGATCTTGATTGAAGCTTTCTTT. Translation: CASSFGGILIEAFF.

The chain is built from TRBV29-1 and TRBJ1-2; the match to TRBD1 covers 9 bases. Trimming removed 7 bases from V and 8 bases from J; junction bases left unmatched: 8. The CDR3 runs 12 residues. The V gene's germline CDR1 is SQVTM and CDR2 ANQGSEA. CDR3 sequence: CSGGDREEGYTF. CDR3 bases: TGCAGCGGGGGGGACAGGGAGGAAGGCTACACCTTC.

The chain joins TRBV2 to TRBJ1-4; unclear D gene. V was shortened by 4 bases and J by 8 bases, with 8 bases between the two germline ends. The germline gives CDR1 SNHLY, CDR2 FYNNEI. There are 12 residues in the CDR3. The CDR3 region has the DNA TGTGCCAGCAGTGGGAACCCGGAAAAACTGTTTTTT. Translated: CASSGNPEKLFF. The full variable domain, with the rest looked up from reference TRBV2 and TRBJ1-4, is EPEVTQTPSHQVTQMGQEVILRCVPISNHLYFYWYRQILGQKVEFLVSFYNNEISEKSEIFDDQFSVERPDGSNFTLKIRSTKLEDSAMYFCASSGNPEKLFFGSGTQLSVL.

The J gene is TRBJ1-1, the V gene TRBV7-3, with a possible D match to TRBD1 (6 bases). Germline CDR1 is SGHTA and CDR2 is FQGTGA. The CDR3 length is 16 residues. V was pared by 5 bases and J by 7 bases, with 23 bases between. CDR3 coding DNA: TGTGCCAGCAGCCCGGGGTACAGGGCCCTAGGGGATGAAGCTTTCTTT. Its protein is CASSPGYRALGDEAFF.

This chain joins TRBV5-1 and TRBJ2-3; perhaps TRBD2 as D (6 bases). CDR3 size: 14 residues. The V and J ends lost 9 bases and 4 bases respectively, with 18 bases between them. Germline lookup yields CDR1 SGHRS and CDR2 YFSETQ. The CDR3: CAKTGVSGPDTQYF. CDR3 coding DNA: TGCGCCAAAACGGGAGTCAGTGGTCCAGATACGCAGTATTTT.

The chain recombines TRBV5-1 with TRBJ2-7; TRBD2 agrees at 8 bases. CDR3 length: 14 residues. After removal of 4 bases from V and 5 bases from J, the junction contained 8 bases not matched to a gene. CDR1 and CDR2 from the germline V gene are SGHRS and YFSETQ. Here the CDR3 reads CASSASGTRDEQYF. Here the CDR3 DNA reads TGCGCCAGCAGCGCCTCCGGGACTAGAGACGAGCAGTACTTC.

On this clone itself: The sample holds other DNA sequences that translate to the same CDR3. CDR3 amino acids: CASSSDRNTEAFF. In DNA, the CDR3 is TGTGCCAGCTCATCCGACAGGAACACTGAAGCTTTCTTT. The J gene is TRBJ1-1, the V gene TRBV18; maybe TRBD1 (5 bases). Trimming stripped 5 bases from V and 1 base from J, with 8 bases between. Germline lookup yields CDR1 KGHSH and CDR2 LQKENI. There are 13 residues in the CDR3.

The chain joins TRBV7-2 to TRBJ2-5, with D uncertain. The CDR3 loop spans 15 amino acids. V shed 5 bases and J shed 2 bases, with 15 bases lying between them. Germline CDR1 reads SGHTA; CDR2 reads FQGNSA. The CDR3 is CASSPQASRQETQYF. The CDR3 DNA is TGTGCCAGCAGCCCACAAGCATCCAGGCAAGAGACCCAGTACTTC.

The chain links TRBV7-6 to TRBJ2-7, with a possible D match to TRBD2 (5 bases). The germline V gene encodes CDR1 SGHVS and CDR2 FNYEAQ. This CDR3 has 13 amino acids. Trimming took off 5 bases at V and 11 bases at J, with 19 bases between the two ends. For the CDR3, the DNA is TGTGCCAGCAGCCCAAGCCCCGGACTTTCGGAGTACTTC. Translated, it gives CASSPSPGLSEYF.

The chain joins TRBV14 to TRBJ1-2; D uncertain. The germline CDR1 and CDR2 sequences are SGHDN and FVKESK. Deletions cut 1 base from V and 0 bases from J, with 15 bases between. The CDR3 loop spans 17 amino acids. As DNA, the CDR3 is TGTGCCAGCAGCCAAGGATACCTGACGACCACTAACTATGGCTACACCTTC. It codes for CASSQGYLTTTNYGYTF.

A single count supports this clone. V gene TRBV7-9 combines with J gene TRBJ1-3, with D possibly matching TRBD1 (6 bases). From germline, CDR1 is SEHNR and CDR2 FQNEAQ (reference sequence). The CDR3 has 13 residues. The V end was cut by 6 bases, the J end by 7 bases, with 13 bases between. In nucleotides, the CDR3 is TGTGCCAGCAGACAGGGAGAGGAGAACACCATATATTTT. Translating gives CASRQGEENTIYF.

This chain connects TRBV29-1 to TRBJ2-7; D is possibly TRBD2 (5 bases). The CDR3 is 12 residues long. Germline V gene data show CDR1 as SQVTM and CDR2 as ANQGSEA. V shed 6 bases and J shed 3 bases, with 12 bases lying between them. For the CDR3, the DNA is TGCAGCGTCGGAAGAGCGGACTACGAGCAGTACTTC. Its protein is CSVGRADYEQYF.

V and J are TRBV2 and TRBJ2-7; 9 bases are a match to TRBD1. CDR1 is SNHLY, CDR2 FYNNEI, per germline. The CDR3 length is 13 residues. The trim removed 1 base at V and 5 bases at J, leaving 0 bases unmatched. The CDR3 DNA sequence: TGTGCCAGCAGTGAAGGACAGGGGGACGAGCAGTACTTC. It codes for CASSEGQGDEQYF.

This clone was recorded once. This rearrangement joins TRBV5-8 to TRBJ1-2; 11 nucleotides line up with TRBD1. V shed 4 bases, J shed 5 bases, and the junction held 16 bases outside the gene matches. The germline V gene encodes CDR1 SGHTS and CDR2 YDEGEE. The CDR3 length is 18 residues. CDR3 protein: CASSRVGTGGGLMYGYTF. In DNA, the CDR3 is TGTGCCAGCAGCAGGGTCGGGACAGGGGGAGGACTAATGTATGGCTACACCTTC.

This rearrangement joins TRBV10-3 to TRBJ1-2; TRBD1 matches at 7 bases. From germline, CDR1 is ENHRY and CDR2 SYGVKD. The CDR3 runs to 15 residues. The V and J ends lost 7 bases and 5 bases, in that order; junction bases with no gene match: 13. The CDR3 nucleotides read TGTGCCATCAATAGTTTCTCCGGGACAGCATATGGCTACACCTTC. The encoded protein is CAINSFSGTAYGYTF.

In DNA, the CDR3 is TGTGCCAGCAGTGAATCCTTCGGACAAGGGACTGCAACCTACGAGCAGTACTTC. As protein: CASSESFGQGTATYEQYF. The V gene is TRBV6-1, the J gene TRBJ2-7; possible D gene TRBD2, 6 bases. V was clipped by 2 bases and J by 2 bases, with 22 bases between them. The germline V gene has CDR1 MNHNS and CDR2 SASEGT. The CDR3 is 18 residues long.

The chain carries TRBV7-2 and TRBJ2-1, with 8 bases identical to TRBD2. J was trimmed by 6 bases and V by 5 bases; bases with no gene match: 21. The germline V gene encodes CDR1 SGHTA and CDR2 FQGNSA. The CDR3 runs 19 residues. Here the CDR3 DNA reads TGTGCCAGCAGCGCCAGAAGTTACGGAGCGGGAGAGTCTCTCAATGAGCAGTTCTTC. Translating gives CASSARSYGAGESLNEQFF.

The chain carries TRBV9 and TRBJ2-5, with D maybe TRBD2 (5 bases). From germline, CDR1 is SGDLS and CDR2 YYNGEE. The CDR3 totals 16 residues. Trimming took 5 bases from V and 2 from J, leaving 19 bases between them. The CDR3 loop reads CASSPSRARRQETQYF. The CDR3 nucleotides are TGTGCCAGCAGTCCTAGCCGAGCACGACGACAAGAGACCCAGTACTTC.

This chain joins TRBV6-1 and TRBJ2-7; weak D call: TRBD2 (6 bases). This CDR3 spans 15 amino acids. Deletions cut 10 bases from V and 4 bases from J, with 23 bases between. The germline CDR1 and CDR2 sequences are MNHNS and SASEGT. The CDR3 here is CATLPGDSSRYEQYF. The CDR3 region has the DNA TGTGCCACCCTACCGGGGGACTCCTCCCGATACGAGCAGTACTTC.

The rearrangement joins TRBV19 to TRBJ1-1; D gene ambiguous. Germline loops: CDR1 LNHDA, CDR2 SQIVND (reference sequence). This CDR3 has 17 residues. Trimming took 0 bases from V and 5 from J, leaving 19 bases between them. The CDR3 nucleotides are TGTGCCAGTAGTATAGATTTTTTTCGGGGAAAGGGTACTGAAGCTTTCTTT. Its translation is CASSIDFFRGKGTEAFF.

This rearrangement joins TRBV4-1 to TRBJ1-1, with TRBD1 matching over 7 bases. This CDR3 spans 18 amino acids. The germline V gene has CDR1 MGHRA and CDR2 YSYEKL. V lost 4 bases, J lost 2 bases, and 16 bases stayed unmatched. The chain's CDR3 is CASSPRGTPTGQNTEAFF. The CDR3, as DNA: TGCGCCAGCAGCCCAAGGGGGACACCGACAGGGCAAAACACTGAAGCTTTCTTT.

The chain uses TRBV2 and TRBJ1-4, with D unclear. The CDR3 is 12 amino acids. Trimming stripped 4 bases from V and 13 bases from J, with 13 bases between. CDR1 is SNHLY, CDR2 FYNNEI, per germline. The CDR3 loop is CASSVEDPGLFF. The CDR3 nucleotides read TGTGCCAGCAGTGTCGAAGACCCGGGACTGTTTTTT.